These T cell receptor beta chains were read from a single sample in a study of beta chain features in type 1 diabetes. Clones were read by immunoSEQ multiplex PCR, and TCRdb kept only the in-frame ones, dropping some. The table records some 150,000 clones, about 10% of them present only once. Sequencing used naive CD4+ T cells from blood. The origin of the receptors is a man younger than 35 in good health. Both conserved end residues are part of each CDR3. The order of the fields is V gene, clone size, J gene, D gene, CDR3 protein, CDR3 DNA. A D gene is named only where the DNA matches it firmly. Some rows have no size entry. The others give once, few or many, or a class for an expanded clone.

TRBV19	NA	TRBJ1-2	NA	CASSETGSPNYGYTF	TGTGCCAGTAGCGAGACGGGGAGTCCTAACTATGGCTACACCTTC
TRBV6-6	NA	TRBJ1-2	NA	CASSEGGGNYGYTF	TGTGCCAGCAGTGAGGGAGGCGGTAACTATGGCTACACCTTC
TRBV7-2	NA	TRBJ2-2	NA	CASSLKGVGTGELFF	TGTGCCAGCAGCTTAAAAGGGGTCGGCACCGGGGAGCTGTTTTTT
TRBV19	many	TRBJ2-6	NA	CASSMRGSGANVLTF	TGTGCCAGTAGTATGCGGGGCTCTGGGGCCAACGTCCTGACTTTC
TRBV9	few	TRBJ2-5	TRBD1	CASSQRQGQETQYF	TGTGCCAGCAGCCAAAGACAGGGCCAAGAGACCCAGTACTTC
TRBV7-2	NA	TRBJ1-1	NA	CASSLGTQGTEAFF	TGTGCCAGCAGCTTAGGGACGCAGGGGACTGAAGCTTTCTTT
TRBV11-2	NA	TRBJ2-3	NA	CASSFLDTQYF	TGTGCCAGCAGCTTTCTGGATACGCAGTATTTT
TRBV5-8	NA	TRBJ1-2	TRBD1	CASTWTGEVGYTF	TGTGCCAGCACCTGGACAGGGGAAGTAGGCTACACCTTC
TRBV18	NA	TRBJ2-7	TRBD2	CASSTGGPYEQYF	TGTGCCAGCTCAACGGGGGGGCCCTACGAGCAGTACTTC
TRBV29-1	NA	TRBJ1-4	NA	CSVKGREGEKLFF	TGCAGCGTTAAAGGCAGGGAGGGGGAAAAACTGTTTTTT
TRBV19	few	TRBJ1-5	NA	CASREQFNQPQHF	TGTGCCAGTAGGGAACAGTTCAATCAGCCCCAGCATTTT
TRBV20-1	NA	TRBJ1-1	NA	CSAIPAGGAFF	TGCAGTGCTATCCCCGCAGGAGGGGCTTTCTTT